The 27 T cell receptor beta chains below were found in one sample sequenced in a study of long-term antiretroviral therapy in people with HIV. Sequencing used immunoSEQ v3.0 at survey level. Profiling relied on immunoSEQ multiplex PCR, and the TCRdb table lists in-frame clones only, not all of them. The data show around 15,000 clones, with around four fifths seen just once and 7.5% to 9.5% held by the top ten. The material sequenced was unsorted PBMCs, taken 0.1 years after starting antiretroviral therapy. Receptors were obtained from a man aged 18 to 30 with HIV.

The CDR3 protein is CASSLGLAGDTGELFF. CDR3 DNA sequence: TGTGCCAGCAGCTTGGGACTAGCGGGAGATACCGGGGAGCTGTTTTTT. The V call is TRBV5-4, the J call TRBJ2-2, with 12 bases aligning to TRBD2. The length of the CDR3 is 16 residues. In germline, CDR1 is SGHNT, CDR2 YYREEE (reference sequence). V was clipped by 0 bases and J by 5 bases; unmatched bases: 2.

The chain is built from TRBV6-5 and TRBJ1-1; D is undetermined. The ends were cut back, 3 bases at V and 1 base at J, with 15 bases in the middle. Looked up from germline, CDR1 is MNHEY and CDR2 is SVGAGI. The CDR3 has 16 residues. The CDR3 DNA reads TGTGCCAGCAGTTATAAGCCCCCACATTGGAACACTGAAGCTTTCTTT. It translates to CASSYKPPHWNTEAFF.

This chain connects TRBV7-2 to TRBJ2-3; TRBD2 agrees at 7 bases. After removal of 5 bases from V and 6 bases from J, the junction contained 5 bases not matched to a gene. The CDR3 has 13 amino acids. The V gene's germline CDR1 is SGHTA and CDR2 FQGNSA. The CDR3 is CASSGGGRDTQYF. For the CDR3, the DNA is TGTGCCAGCAGCGGGGGGGGTAGGGATACGCAGTATTTT.

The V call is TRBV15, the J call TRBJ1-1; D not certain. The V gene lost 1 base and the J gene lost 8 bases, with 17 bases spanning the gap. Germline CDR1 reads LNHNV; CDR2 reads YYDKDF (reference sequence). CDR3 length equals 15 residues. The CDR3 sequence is CATSRAGRESTEAFF. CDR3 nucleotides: TGTGCCACCAGCAGAGCGGGTAGGGAGAGCACCGAAGCTTTCTTT.

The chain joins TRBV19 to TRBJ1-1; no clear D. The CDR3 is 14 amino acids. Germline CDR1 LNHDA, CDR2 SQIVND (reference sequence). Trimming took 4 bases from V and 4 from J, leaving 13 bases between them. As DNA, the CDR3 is TGTGCCAGTAGTACGGCTCTAACGGGCACTGAAGCTTTCTTT. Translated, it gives CASSTALTGTEAFF.

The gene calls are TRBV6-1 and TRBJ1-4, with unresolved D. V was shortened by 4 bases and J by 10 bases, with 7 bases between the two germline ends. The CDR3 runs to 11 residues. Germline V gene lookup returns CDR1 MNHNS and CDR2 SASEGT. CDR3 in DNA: TGTGCCAGCAGTGGGGAGGGAAAACTGTTTTTT. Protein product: CASSGEGKLFF.

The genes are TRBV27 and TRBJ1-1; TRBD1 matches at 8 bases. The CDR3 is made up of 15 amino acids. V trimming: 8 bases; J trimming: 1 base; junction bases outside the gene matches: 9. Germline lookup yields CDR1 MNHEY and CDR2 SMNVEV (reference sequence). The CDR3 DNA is TGTGCCAGCGGGGGGACAGGTCGGACGAACACTGAAGCTTTCTTT. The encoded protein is CASGGTGRTNTEAFF.

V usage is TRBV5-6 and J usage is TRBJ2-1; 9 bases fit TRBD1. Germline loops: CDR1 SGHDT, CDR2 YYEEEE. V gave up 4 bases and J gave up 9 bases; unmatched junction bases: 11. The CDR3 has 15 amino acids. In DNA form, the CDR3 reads TGTGCCAGCAGCCCCTTCCGGGACAGGGAGGCTGAGCAGTTCTTC. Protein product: CASSPFRDREAEQFF. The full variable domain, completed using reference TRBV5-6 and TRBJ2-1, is DAGVTQSPTHLIKTRGQQVTLRCSPKSGHDTVSWYQQALGQGPQFIFQYYEEEERQRGNFPDRFSGHQFPNYSSELNVNALLLGDSALYLCASSPFRDREAEQFFGPGTRLTVL.

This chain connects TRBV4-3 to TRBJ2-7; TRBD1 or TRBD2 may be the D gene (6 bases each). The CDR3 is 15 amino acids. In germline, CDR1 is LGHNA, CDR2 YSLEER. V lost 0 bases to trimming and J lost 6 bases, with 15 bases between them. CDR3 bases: TGCGCCAGCAGCCAAGATCGTCGCAGGGGAGGCGAGCAGTACTTC. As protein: CASSQDRRRGGEQYF.

DNA for the CDR3: TGTGCCAGCAGCTTGGGTTGGGGGAGGGATGAGCAGTTCTTC. Encoded protein: CASSLGWGRDEQFF. The chain uses TRBV5-6 and TRBJ2-1; 7 bases fit TRBD2. Germline V gene data show CDR1 as SGHDT and CDR2 as YYEEEE. The length of the CDR3 is 14 residues. The trim removed 0 bases at V and 8 bases at J, leaving 5 bases unmatched.

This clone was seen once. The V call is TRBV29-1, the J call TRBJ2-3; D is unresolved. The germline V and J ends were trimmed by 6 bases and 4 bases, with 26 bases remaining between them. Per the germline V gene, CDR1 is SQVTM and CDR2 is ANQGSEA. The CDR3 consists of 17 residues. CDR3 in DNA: TGCAGCGTCCGGGCCGCCCGCCCGGGCCTGCTTGCAGATACGCAGTATTTT. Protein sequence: CSVRAARPGLLADTQYF.

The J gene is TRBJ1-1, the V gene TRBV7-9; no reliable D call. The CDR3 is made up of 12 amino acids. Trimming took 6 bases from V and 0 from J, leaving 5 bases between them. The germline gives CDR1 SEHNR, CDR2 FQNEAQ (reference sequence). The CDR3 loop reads CASRRMNTEAFF. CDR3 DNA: TGTGCCAGCAGGAGAATGAACACTGAAGCTTTCTTT.

CDR3 DNA sequence: TGTGCCATCAGTGGGCCGAAGGCCGGGGGCACCGGGGAGCTGTTTTTT. This codes for CAISGPKAGGTGELFF. The chain has TRBV10-3 and TRBJ2-2, with D maybe TRBD2 (6 bases). The CDR3 runs to 16 residues. CDR1 is ENHRY and CDR2 is SYGVKD in the germline V gene. V dropped 4 bases and J dropped 4 bases, with 16 bases sitting between them.

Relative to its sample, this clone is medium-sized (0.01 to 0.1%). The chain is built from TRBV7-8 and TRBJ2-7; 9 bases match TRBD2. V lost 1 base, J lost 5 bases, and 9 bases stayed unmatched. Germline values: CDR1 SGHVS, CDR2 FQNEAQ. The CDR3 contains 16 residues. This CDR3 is CASSLGRRGGIHEQYF. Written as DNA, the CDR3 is TGTGCCAGCAGCTTAGGTCGGCGGGGGGGTATCCACGAGCAGTACTTC.

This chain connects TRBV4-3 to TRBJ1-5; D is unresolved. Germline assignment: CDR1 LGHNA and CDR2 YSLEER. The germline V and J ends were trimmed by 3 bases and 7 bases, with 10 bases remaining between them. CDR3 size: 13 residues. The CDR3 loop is CASSQALGQPQHF. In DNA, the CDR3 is TGCGCCAGCAGCCAGGCCCTAGGGCAGCCCCAGCATTTT.

The DNA of the CDR3 is TGTGCCAGCAGCGTAGTGGCAACAGGAAACACCATATATTTT. Protein product: CASSVVATGNTIYF. The chain carries TRBV9 and TRBJ1-3, with D unclear. The CDR3 length is 14 residues. Trimming removed 0 bases at V and 4 bases at J, with 8 bases between. The V gene's germline CDR1 is SGDLS and CDR2 YYNGEE.

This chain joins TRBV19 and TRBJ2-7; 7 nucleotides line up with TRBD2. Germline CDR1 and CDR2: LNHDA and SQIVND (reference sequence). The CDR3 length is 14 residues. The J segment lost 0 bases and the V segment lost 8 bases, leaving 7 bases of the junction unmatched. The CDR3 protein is CASAPGEGSYEQYF. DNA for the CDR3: TGTGCCAGTGCCCCCGGGGAGGGCTCCTACGAGCAGTACTTC.

The CDR3, as DNA: TGTGCCAGCAGTGCCAGGACAGTGAACACTGAAGCTTTCTTT. Translated: CASSARTVNTEAFF. This sequence joins TRBV2 and TRBJ1-1; the D gene is possibly TRBD1 (6 bases). Trimming shortened V by 4 bases and J by 0 bases, and 9 bases separated the two germline ends. The germline V gene encodes CDR1 SNHLY and CDR2 FYNNEI. This CDR3 comprises 14 residues. The full variable domain, its missing parts supplied by reference TRBV2 and TRBJ1-1, is EPEVTQTPSHQVTQMGQEVILRCVPISNHLYFYWYRQILGQKVEFLVSFYNNEISEKSEIFDDQFSVERPDGSNFTLKIRSTKLEDSAMYFCASSARTVNTEAFFGQGTRLTVV.

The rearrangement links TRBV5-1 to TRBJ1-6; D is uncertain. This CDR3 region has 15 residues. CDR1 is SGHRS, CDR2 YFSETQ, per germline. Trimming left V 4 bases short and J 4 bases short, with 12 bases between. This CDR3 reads CASSPSGPYNSPLHF. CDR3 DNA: TGCGCCAGCAGCCCCTCCGGGCCATATAATTCACCCCTCCACTTT.

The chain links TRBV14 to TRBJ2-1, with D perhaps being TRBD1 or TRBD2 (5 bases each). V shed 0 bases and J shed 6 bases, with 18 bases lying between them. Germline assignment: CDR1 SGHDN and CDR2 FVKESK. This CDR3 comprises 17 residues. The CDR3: CASSQDWGPLAFNEQFF. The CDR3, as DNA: TGTGCCAGCAGCCAAGATTGGGGACCCTTAGCCTTCAATGAGCAGTTCTTC. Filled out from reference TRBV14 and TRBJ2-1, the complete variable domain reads EAGVTQFPSHSVIEKGQTVTLRCDPISGHDNLYWYRRVMGKEIKFLLHFVKESKQDESGMPNNRFLAERTGGTYSTLKVQPAELEDSGVYFCASSQDWGPLAFNEQFFGPGTRLTVL.

The CDR3 protein is CSVVGGSVDEQFF. In DNA, the CDR3 is TGCAGCGTCGTCGGAGGGAGTGTCGATGAGCAGTTCTTC. The rearrangement links TRBV29-1 to TRBJ2-1; possible D gene TRBD2, 6 bases. CDR3 length: 13 residues. The germline V gene encodes CDR1 SQVTM and CDR2 ANQGSEA. Trimming left V 6 bases short and J 8 bases short, with 17 bases between.

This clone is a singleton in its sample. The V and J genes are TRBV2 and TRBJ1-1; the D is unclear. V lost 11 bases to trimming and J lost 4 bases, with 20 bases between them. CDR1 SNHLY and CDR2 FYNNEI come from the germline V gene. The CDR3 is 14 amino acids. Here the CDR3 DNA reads TGTGCCTCCTGGGGAAGACTAGCCCCCACTGAAGCTTTCTTT. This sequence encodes CASWGRLAPTEAFF. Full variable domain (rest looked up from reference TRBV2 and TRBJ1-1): EPEVTQTPSHQVTQMGQEVILRCVPISNHLYFYWYRQILGQKVEFLVSFYNNEISEKSEIFDDQFSVERPDGSNFTLKIRSTKLEDSAMYFCASWGRLAPTEAFFGQGTRLTVV.

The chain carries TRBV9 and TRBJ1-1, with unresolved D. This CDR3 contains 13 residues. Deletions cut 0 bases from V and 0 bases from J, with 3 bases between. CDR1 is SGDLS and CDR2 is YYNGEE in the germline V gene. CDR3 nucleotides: TGTGCCAGCAGCGTAGAGGTGAACACTGAAGCTTTCTTT. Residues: CASSVEVNTEAFF.

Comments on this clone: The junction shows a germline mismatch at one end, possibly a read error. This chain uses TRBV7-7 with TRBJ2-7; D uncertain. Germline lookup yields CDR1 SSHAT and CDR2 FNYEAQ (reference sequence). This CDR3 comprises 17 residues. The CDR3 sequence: CASSLVSPGTTPYEQYF. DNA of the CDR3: TGTGCTAGCAGCTTAGTTTCCCCCGGAACCACCCCCTACGAGCAGTACTTC.

CDR3 in amino acids: CASSRGLASYNEQFF. The CDR3 coding sequence is TGTGCCAGCAGTAGGGGACTAGCAAGTTATAATGAGCAGTTCTTC. The chain recombines TRBV2 with TRBJ2-1; 9 bases align to TRBD2. The trim removed 5 bases at V and 7 bases at J, leaving 9 bases unmatched. The germline gives CDR1 SNHLY, CDR2 FYNNEI. The CDR3 loop spans 15 amino acids.

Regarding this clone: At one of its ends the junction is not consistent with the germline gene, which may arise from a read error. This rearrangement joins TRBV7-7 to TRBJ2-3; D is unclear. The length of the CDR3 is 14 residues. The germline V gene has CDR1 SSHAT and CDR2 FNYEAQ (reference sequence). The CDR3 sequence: CASSLGSTTDTQYF. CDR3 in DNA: TGTGCTAGCAGCTTAGGAAGTACCACAGATACGCAGTATTTT.

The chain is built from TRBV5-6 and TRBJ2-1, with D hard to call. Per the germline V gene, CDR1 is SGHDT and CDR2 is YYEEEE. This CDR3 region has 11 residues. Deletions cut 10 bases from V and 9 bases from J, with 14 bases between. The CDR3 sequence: CAFGEAREQFF. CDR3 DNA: TGTGCCTTTGGAGAAGCCCGTGAGCAGTTCTTC.